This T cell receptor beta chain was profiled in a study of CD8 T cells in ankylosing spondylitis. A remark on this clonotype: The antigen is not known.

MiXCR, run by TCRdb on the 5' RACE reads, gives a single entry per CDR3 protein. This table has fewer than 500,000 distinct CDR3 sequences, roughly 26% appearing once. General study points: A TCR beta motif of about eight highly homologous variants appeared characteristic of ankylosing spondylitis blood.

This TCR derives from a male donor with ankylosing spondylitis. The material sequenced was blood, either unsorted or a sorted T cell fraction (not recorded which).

Here the CDR3 reads CAISEGQGETQYF. The CDR3 DNA follows: TGTGCCATCAGTGAGGGACAGGGAGAGACCCAGTACTTC. The chain uses TRBV10-3 and TRBJ2-5; 8 bases are a match to TRBD1. With V trimmed by 2 bases and J by 4 bases, 0 bases remained unmatched. Germline-derived CDR1 and CDR2 are ENHRY and SYGVKD. There are 13 residues in the CDR3.